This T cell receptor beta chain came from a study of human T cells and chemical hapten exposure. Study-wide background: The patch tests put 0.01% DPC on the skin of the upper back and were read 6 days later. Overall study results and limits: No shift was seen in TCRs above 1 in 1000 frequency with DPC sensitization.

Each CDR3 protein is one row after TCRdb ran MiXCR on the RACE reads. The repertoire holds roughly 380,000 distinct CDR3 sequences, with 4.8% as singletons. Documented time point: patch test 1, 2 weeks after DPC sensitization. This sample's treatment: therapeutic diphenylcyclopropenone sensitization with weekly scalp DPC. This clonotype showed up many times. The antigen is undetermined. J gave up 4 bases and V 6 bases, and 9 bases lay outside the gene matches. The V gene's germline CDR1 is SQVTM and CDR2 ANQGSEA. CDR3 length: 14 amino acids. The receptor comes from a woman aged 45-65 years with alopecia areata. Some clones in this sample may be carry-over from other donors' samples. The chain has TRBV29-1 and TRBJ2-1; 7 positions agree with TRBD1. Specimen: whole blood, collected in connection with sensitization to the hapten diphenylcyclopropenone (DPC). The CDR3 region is CSVIQGTDYNEQFF. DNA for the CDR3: TGCAGCGTCATACAGGGGACAGATTACAATGAGCAGTTCTTC.